This TCR beta chain appears in the sequencing data of a study of blood T cell repertoires in COVID-19. For the study at large: COVID-19 samples collected from the United States, Italy and Spain covered acute and convalescent phases. Sources were T cells, B-cell-depleted T cells, or PBMCs; the material itself was cDNA or gDNA.

Original analysis: Quantification of nucleated cells was approximated via reference gene primer amplification. Assay: immunoSEQ multiplex PCR; the TCRdb copy retains only in-frame clones and omits some. Clonal size and the V and J genes are those of that table, whereas D and trimming came from the DNA. The repertoire has some 150,000 clones, about nine tenths of them found once; the top ten carry around 1.6%. CDR1 and CDR2 from the germline V gene are SNHLY and FYNNEI. This CDR3 has 12 amino acids. V lost 6 bases, J lost 8 bases, and 6 bases stayed unmatched. What was sequenced was peripheral blood. This receptor was obtained from a woman aged 45-59 years with acute or convalescent COVID-19. The chain joins TRBV2 to TRBJ2-5; TRBD2 aligns across 7 bases. CDR3: CASRDLAATQYF. The CDR3 DNA follows: TGTGCCAGCAGGGACCTAGCGGCAACCCAGTACTTC.